This T cell receptor (beta chain) was obtained from a study of cytomegalovirus exposure and HLA in healthy donors (dated by TCRdb to about 2017). Study-level background: An earlier analysis of approximately 590 of the donors reported more than 250 Gb of sequence data and approximately 110 million unique TCR beta sequences from 190 million or so T cells. Approximately 310 gigabases of sequencing data and tens of millions of unique TCR sequences were included in an early release covering roughly 700 HLA-typed donors. Of the 300 to 400 genotyped donors, approximately 82% fell in the genetic ancestry cluster associated with self-reported Caucasian donors. The study aimed to test whether cataloging public T cell receptors could reveal signatures of past pathogen exposure. The study used immunosequencing to profile the T cell repertoires of approximately 630 subjects and linked those repertoires to cytomegalovirus serostatus. Along with the roughly 610-subject first cohort, a separate validation cohort of 120 different subjects was used. High-throughput TCR immunosequencing, statistical association of individual TCRs with disease status, and machine learning were combined to predict cytomegalovirus infection status. In a later analysis, previously published TCR beta repertoires from several hundred donors were re-analyzed and high-resolution HLA genotyping was added so that TCR occurrence patterns could be studied. Rather than using new phenotypic data, the later analysis identified candidate immune exposures from TCR beta sequences and from how often those sequences occurred across donors. An earlier analysis of 500 to 650 of the donors applied high-throughput TCR beta sequencing to assess whether each TCR beta V gene segment acted as functional or pseudogenic. Donor age, sex, ethnicity and CMV serostatus were collected together with the repertoire data. A later genetic analysis used genome-wide SNP genotypes for about 60% of the roughly 700 donors, treating that subset as a discovery cohort. All discovery cohort repertoires had been generated using a single sequencing platform. Class I and class II HLA loci were covered by the typing at four-digit resolution. The number of donors typed differed by locus, with about 629-630 for A, B, C, DRB1 and DQB1, around 560 for DQA1, 600 to 610 for DPA1, and roughly 450 for DPB1. Roughly 5 DR-DQ haplotypes were handled as single units for association and clustering, since linkage in the cohort was strong. Among some 400 genotyped donors of the cohort, an average of roughly 230,000 unique TCR beta nucleotide sequences was sequenced per donor, of which roughly 18% were non-productive.

In total, 500 to 700 healthy bone marrow donors made up the cohort. At the time of sampling, all cohort members were nominally healthy, though unrecorded immune exposures were likely present. The donor was CMV seropositive and was included in the group of 250 to 350 seropositive cohort members. Each donor provided a peripheral blood sample, and peripheral blood mononuclear cells were used for TCR beta sequencing. Genomic DNA was extracted from the blood cell samples with the Qiagen DNeasy Blood Extraction Kit. Receptor amplification or capture employed the immunoSEQ multiplex PCR assay. A mixture of 60 forward primers for TCR Vbeta segments and 13 reverse primers for TCR Jbeta segments was used in the multiplex PCR. The CDR3 region of rearranged TCR beta genes was amplified from genomic DNA with a multiplex PCR assay. Amplified TCR beta libraries were sequenced as 87-base-pair reads on the Illumina HiSeq System. The study's own analysis went as follows. A later analysis tallied about 77 million unique TCR beta chains across the approximately 670 repertoires, and 10 million to 11 million of those chains were shared by two or more donors. Raw reads were error-corrected and collapsed into unique sequences with a nearest-neighbor algorithm that merged closely related sequences to remove PCR and sequencing errors. To assign V, D and J gene segments, CDR3 sequences were aligned to IMGT reference sequences. For a sequence to be retained, at least a six-nucleotide match to both a V gene segment and a J gene segment was required. Rearrangements were called productive when the CDR3 lacked stop codons and stayed in frame with V and J; all others were non-productive. Following IMGT convention, CDR3 was defined as the stretch from the second conserved V-encoded cysteine up to the conserved J-encoded phenylalanine. The earlier analysis of roughly 590 of the donors excluded sequences that lacked an unambiguous match to a single V gene segment. An earlier analysis of 587 of the donors called V segments functional above 56.7% productive rearrangements and segregating when the between-donor standard deviation exceeded 5%. A statistical classification framework was built to diagnose cytomegalovirus status from the catalog of TCR beta chain sequences. A later analysis assigned V and J genes by comparing TCR nucleotide sequences with IMGT/GENE-DB human TR gene sequences. Using the TCRdist pipeline, a later analysis assigned CDR3 sequences along with most-parsimonious VDJ recombination scenarios. In a later analysis, every TCR beta chain was defined by the combination of its CDR3 amino acid sequence and its V-gene family, and reads without a unique V-gene family were dropped. To address suspected cross-contamination and a sequencing artifact, a later analysis removed around 600 highly shared, low-generation-probability nucleotide sequences. In a later analysis, a clonal expansion index was calculated for each public chain from normalized within-repertoire ranks of inferred template counts. Generation probabilities in a later analysis came from a VDJ recombination model fitted to out-of-frame rearrangements, and those results were checked against IGoR. In a later analysis, hypergeometric tests were used to score TCR-TCR, TCR-HLA and TCR-CMV co-occurrence, with a repertoire-size bias correction applied to TCR pairs. False discovery rates were estimated in a later analysis by permuting HLA or CMV assignments 20 times. In a later analysis, co-occurring TCRs were grouped using DBSCAN, with TCRdist sequence similarity added in when clustering inside HLA-allele-positive subsets. Co-occurrence clustering excluded repertoires with fewer than 30,000 or more than 120,000 public chains, plus five with anomalous nucleotide sharing. Not all clones reach the TCRdb copy of this immuneACCESS table, which keeps in-frame sequences only. Checked studies attribute under half of the gap to unresolved V genes and leave the rest unexplained. V and J calls and clone size are those listed in that table; D and trimming were worked out from the DNA. For this sample there are about 98,000 clones; more than 60% appear just once. The ten largest clones capture approximately 11% of the sample.

CDR1 and CDR2, per the germline V gene, are SNHLY and FYNNEI. Trimming takes 3 bases from V and 4 bases from J, and the germline ends sit 15 bases apart. From its cysteine to its phenylalanine, the CDR3 spans 15 amino acids. The read is trimmed to its CDR3 DNA, 45 bases read in frame from base 1. Here is what the overall study found, with its caveats: The classifier was reported to diagnose cytomegalovirus status with high specificity and sensitivity in both the original cohort and the validation cohort. Strong co-occurrence of HLA alleles, especially DR and DQ, made assigning TCR associations to individual alleles difficult. A later analysis found that most CMV-associated TCR beta chains appeared HLA-restricted, with HLA associations seemingly driven largely by CMV exposure. Roughly uniform sequencing depth across donors was assumed in presence/absence analyses, although this assumption may not hold. Compared with equally common non-associated chains, HLA-associated TCR beta chains in a later analysis were more clonally expanded and had lower generation probabilities. An earlier analysis of approximately 530 of the donors showed that most TCR beta V segments appeared in productive rearrangements either about 87% or about 30% of the time, which broadly matched IMGT annotations. Linkage disequilibrium might explain the correlated functional status among segregating V segments, but an unknown experimental factor could not be ruled out. At a false discovery rate of 0.05, a later analysis linked 16,951 TCR beta sequences to specific HLA alleles. This cohort had only TCR beta chains sequenced, and the lack of alpha or paired-chain data limited which features could be detected. In the study, around 150 TCR beta chains were listed as associated with cytomegalovirus. The sequencing pipeline was judged likely to have produced a cluster of highly shared sequence variants as a technical artifact. According to a later genetic analysis, donors in an Asian-associated ancestry cluster had fewer N-insertions in productive TCRs than the approximately 670-donor mean. A further reported finding was that TCR beta sequences accurately predicted the HLA-A and HLA-B alleles for most subjects in the first cohort. The 87-base-pair reads could not distinguish some IMGT-functional V segments, including TRBV6-2 and TRBV6-3, so those segments were excluded. Because counts were too low, roughly 17 rarely observed V segments, including chromosome 9 orphons, were left out of the earlier analysis of roughly 600 of the donors. In a later analysis, several top co-occurrence clusters were reported to appear linked to parvovirus B19, influenza, CMV and Epstein-Barr virus. Across donors, most TCR sequences were observed very rarely, whereas some public TCRs were present in many individuals. An association between a missense DCLRE1C variant and V-gene and J-gene trimming of TCR beta chains was found in a later genetic analysis and replicated in an independent cohort. Because HLA typing was missing for some donors at each locus, association tests included only the typed subset. Immune exposure information for the cohort was limited to CMV serostatus. In a later analysis, the rate of TCR association differed among HLA loci, with DRB1 alleles having the most associated TCRs and HLA-C alleles having the fewest. The authors suggested that the approach could potentially be generalized to other disease states and immunological phenotypes. A few of the identified cytomegalovirus-associated TCR beta chains were confirmed in vitro to be specific for cytomegalovirus antigens.

As to this clone: The antigen it recognizes is unknown. No base qualities exist here, and no much larger clone lies one base off it.

The sequence derives from a man between 18 and 35 years old in good health and CMV-seropositive. Sequencing was performed on PBMCs. The chain is encoded by TRBV2 joined to TRBJ1-2; TRBD1 is a possible D gene, resting on 5 matching bases. The nucleotides read TGTGCCAGCAGTGAGGTTCAGGGTTTGGGCTATGGCTACACCTTC. Its amino acids are CASSEVQGLGYGYTF.